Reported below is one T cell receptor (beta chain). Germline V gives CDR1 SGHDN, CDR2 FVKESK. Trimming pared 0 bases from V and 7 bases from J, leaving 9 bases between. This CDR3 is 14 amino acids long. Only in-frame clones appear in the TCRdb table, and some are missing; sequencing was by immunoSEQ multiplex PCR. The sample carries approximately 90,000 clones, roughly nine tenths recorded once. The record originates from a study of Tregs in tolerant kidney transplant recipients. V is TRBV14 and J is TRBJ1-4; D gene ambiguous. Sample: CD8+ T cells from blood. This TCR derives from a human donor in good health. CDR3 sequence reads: CASSQEGEGEKLFF. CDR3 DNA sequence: TGTGCCAGCAGCCAAGAGGGAGAAGGTGAAAAACTGTTTTTT.